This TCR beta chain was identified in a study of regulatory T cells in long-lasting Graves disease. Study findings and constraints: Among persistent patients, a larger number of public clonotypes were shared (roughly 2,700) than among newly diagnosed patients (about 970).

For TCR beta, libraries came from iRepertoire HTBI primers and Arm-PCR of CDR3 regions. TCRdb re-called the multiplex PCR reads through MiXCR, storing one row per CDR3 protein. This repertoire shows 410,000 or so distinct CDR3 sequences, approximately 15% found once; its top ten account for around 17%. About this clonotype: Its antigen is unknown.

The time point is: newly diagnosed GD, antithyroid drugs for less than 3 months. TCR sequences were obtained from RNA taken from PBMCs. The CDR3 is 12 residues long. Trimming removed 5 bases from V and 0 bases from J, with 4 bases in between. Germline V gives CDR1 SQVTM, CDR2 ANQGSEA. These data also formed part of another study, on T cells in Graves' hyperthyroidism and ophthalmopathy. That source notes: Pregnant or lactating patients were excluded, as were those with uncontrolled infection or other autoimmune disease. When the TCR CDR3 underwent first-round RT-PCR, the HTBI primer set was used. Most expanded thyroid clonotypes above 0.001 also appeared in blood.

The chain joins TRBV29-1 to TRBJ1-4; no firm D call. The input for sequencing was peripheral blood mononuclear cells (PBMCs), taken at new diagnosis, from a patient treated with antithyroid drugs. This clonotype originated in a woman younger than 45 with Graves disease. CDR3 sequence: CSVQATNEKLFF. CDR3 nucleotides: TGCAGCGTTCAAGCAACTAATGAAAAACTGTTTTTT.